A single sample is the source of the 14 T cell receptor beta chains below, sequenced in a study of CD8+CD57+ T cells in acquired aplastic anemia. TCR beta VDJ and CDR3 profiling used genomic DNA as template. TCRdb used MiXCR to reprocess the reads, holding one entry per CDR3 protein. The sample has roughly 250,000 distinct CDR3 sequences, about 80% seen once. Those patients picked for sequencing had displayed CD8+CD57+ cell expansion on flow cytometry. The sequencing input was sorted CD4+, CD8+, or CD8+CD57+ T cells (not recorded which) from PBMCs. All receptors derive from a human donor with aplastic anemia.

V gene TRBV7-4 combines with J gene TRBJ2-3; no reliable D call. The germline V and J ends were trimmed by 3 bases and 11 bases, with 18 bases remaining between them. This CDR3 has 14 residues. CDR1 SGHVT and CDR2 SQSDAQ come from the germline V gene. The CDR3 bases are TGTGCCAGCAGCTTTGCTGGAAGTCTCGATGTGCAGTATTTT. Its translation: CASSFAGSLDVQYF. Full variable domain (missing parts from reference TRBV7-4 and TRBJ2-3): GAGVSQSPRYKVAKRGRDVALRCDSISGHVTLYWYRQTLGQGSEVLTYSQSDAQRDKSGRPSGRFSAERPERSVSTLKIQRTEQGDSAVYLCASSFAGSLDVQYFGPGTRLTVL.

This clonotype was counted once. The chain recombines TRBV9 with TRBJ2-3; D unclear. Trimming stripped 0 bases from V and 15 bases from J, with 20 bases between. The CDR3 is 14 amino acids. Germline V gene data show CDR1 as SGDLS and CDR2 as YYNGEE. CDR3 region: CASSVAADTHYFYF. The CDR3 region has the DNA TGTGCCAGCAGCGTAGCGGCAGATACGCATTATTTTTATTTT.

Concerning this clonotype itself: The CDR3 does not close with the conserved phenylalanine or tryptophan, likely indicating a read error. The DNA is left out, because the CDR3 cannot be placed on it with certainty; the CDR3 is given as TCRdb lists it. The rearrangement uses TRBV7-9 and TRBJ2-3; the table's D call of TRBD1 was not tested on the DNA. Germline CDR1 SEHNR, CDR2 FQNEAQ (reference sequence). A total of 13 residues make up the CDR3, ends included. The chain's CDR3 is CASSFGRSGARDD.

The J gene is TRBJ2-1, the V gene TRBV7-9; 7 bases agree with TRBD2. With 1 base clipped from V and 11 bases from J, the junction kept 11 bases outside the gene matches. CDR1 is SEHNR and CDR2 is FQNEAQ in the germline V gene (reference sequence). The CDR3 loop spans 15 amino acids. CDR3 amino acids: CASSLGVAGDNQQFF. CDR3 bases: TGTGCCAGCAGCTTAGGGGTAGCGGGCGATAATCAGCAGTTCTTC.

The V and J genes are TRBV5-6 and TRBJ2-7; D perhaps matches TRBD2 (6 bases). The germline gives CDR1 SGHDT, CDR2 YYEEEE. V gave up 1 base and J gave up 0 bases, with 14 bases separating them. This CDR3 spans 16 amino acids. CDR3: CASSLSRDSSSYEQYV. The CDR3 DNA reads as TGTGCCAGCAGCTTGTCGAGGGACTCGAGCTCCTACGAGCAGTACGTC.

The V call is TRBV7-8, the J call TRBJ2-1, with a tentative D call TRBD1 (6 bases). The germline V gene encodes CDR1 SGHVS and CDR2 FQNEAQ. V was pared by 4 bases and J by 13 bases, with 26 bases between. The CDR3 loop spans 16 amino acids. For the CDR3, the DNA is TGTGCCAGCAGCTCCGGGACAAGCACGCAGAGTGTTGACCAGTTCTTC. As protein: CASSSGTSTQSVDQFF.

Concerning this clonotype itself: A read error may produce the germline difference seen at one junction end. The chain joins TRBV7-6 to TRBJ2-1; D assignment may be TRBD1 or TRBD2 (6 bases each). The CDR3 covers 14 residues. Germline-derived CDR1 and CDR2 are SGHVS and FNYEAQ. CDR3: CASRDGGTDTEHFF. CDR3 DNA sequence: TGTGCCAGCAGGGACGGGGGCACAGATACCGAGCATTTCTTC.

There are a few counts of this clonotype. A junction boundary mismatches the germline segment, possibly from a read error. The DNA of the CDR3 is TGTGCCAGCAGCTTAGATCTGAGAGGGAACACTGAGGATTTC. Amino acids: CASSLDLRGNTEDF. The chain links TRBV15 to TRBJ2-1; D possibly corresponds to TRBD2 (5 bases). The germline V gene has CDR1 LNHNV and CDR2 YYDKDF (reference sequence). This CDR3 spans 14 amino acids.

V is TRBV25-1 and J is TRBJ2-5, with 7 nucleotides matching TRBD1. V lost 1 base to trimming and J lost 4 bases; unmatched junction nucleotides: 9. Germline V CDR1 and CDR2: MGHDK, SYGVNS. The length of the CDR3 is 16 residues. DNA of the CDR3: TGTGCCAGCAGTGAATCCAGACAGGGTCGGCGAGAGACCCAGTACTTC. Translation gives CASSESRQGRRETQYF.

The rearrangement links TRBV7-2 to TRBJ1-2, with D possibly matching TRBD1 (5 bases). The CDR3 spans 15 residues. Trimming took 5 bases from V and 14 from J, leaving 27 bases between them. The V gene's germline CDR1 is SGHTA and CDR2 FQGNSA. The DNA for the CDR3 is TGTGCCAGCAGCCCTACAGGCCCCATGAACACTGAAGCTACCTTC. Protein: CASSPTGPMNTEATF.

Remarks on this clonotype: One end of the junction is discordant with germline, which a read error may explain. This chain connects TRBV7-8 to TRBJ2-2; no reliable D call. This CDR3 has 13 amino acids. Germline CDR1 and CDR2: SGHVS and FQNEAQ. Here the CDR3 DNA reads TGTGCCAGCAGCGTACCTAGAGGCCCGGATACGCATTTT. Translating gives CASSVPRGPDTHF.

This clonotype showed up just a few times. No conserved phenylalanine or tryptophan is present at the end of the CDR3, so a read error is the likely explanation. V and J are TRBV2 and TRBJ2-4, with a weak D call TRBD2 (5 bases). The germline V gene encodes CDR1 SNHLY and CDR2 FYNNEI. The CDR3 is made up of 12 amino acids. V was shortened by 8 bases and J by 7 bases, with 12 bases between the two germline ends. The CDR3 DNA reads as TGTGCCAGCGGCGGAGGCGGGAACATTCAGTACTAC. This sequence encodes CASGGGGNIQYY.

This clonotype was detected a few times. The V gene is TRBV20-1, the J gene TRBJ1-1; tentative D call: TRBD1 (6 bases). The length of the CDR3 is 15 residues. Germline V lookup: CDR1 DFQATT, CDR2 SNEGSKA (reference sequence). V gave up 7 bases and J gave up 2 bases, with 20 bases separating them. Here the CDR3 DNA reads TGCAGTGTTAGGACCTCCGGGACACGCAACACTGAAGCTTTCTTT. Translating it yields CSVRTSGTRNTEAFF.

Note on this clonotype: One end of the junction fails to match germline, which may point to a read error. The V call is TRBV2, the J call TRBJ1-2; D remains unclear. This CDR3 has 15 residues. Looked up from germline, CDR1 is SNHLY and CDR2 is FYNNEI. The DNA of the CDR3 is TGTGCCGGGTCAGTGGCTAGCTCCGGCGCCAACGTCTACACTTTC. It translates to CAGSVASSGANVYTF. Complete variable domain (other parts from reference TRBV2 and TRBJ1-2): EPEVTQTPSHQVTQMGQEVILRCVPISNHLYFYWYRQILGQKVEFLVSFYNNEISEKSEIFDDQFSVERPDGSNFTLKIRSTKLEDSAMYFCAGSVASSGANVYTFGSGTRLTVV.